This T cell receptor (beta chain) was observed in a study of shared clonotypes between healthy human individuals. The study's findings and limits: Generation probabilities of non-shared clonotypes were lower (relative to those shared by all four donors).

The V end lost 1 base, the J end lost 8 bases, and 8 bases lay between the germline ends. Looked up from germline, CDR1 is GTSNPN and CDR2 is SVGIG (reference sequence). The CDR3 runs 12 residues. Using immunoSEQ multiplex PCR, the repertoire was profiled, and TCRdb retains in-frame clones only, with some absent. Of about 2.4 million clones listed, 90% to 95% are singletons. Concerning this clone itself: No antigen is known for it.

Sequences were obtained from naive CD4+ T cells from PBMCs. Subset here: CD45RA+ positively selected. The receptor's source is a man younger than 35 in good health. Some clones in this sample may be carry-over from other donors' samples. The gene calls are TRBV30 and TRBJ2-2; D gene unclear. CDR3 sequence reads: CAWSAQSGELFF. The DNA of the CDR3 is TGTGCCTGGAGTGCTCAATCAGGGGAGCTGTTTTTT. Variable domain in full (rest from reference TRBV30 and TRBJ2-2): SQTIHQWPATLVQPVGSPLSLECTVEGTSNPNLYWYRQAAGRGLQLLFYSVGIGQISSEVPQNLSASRPQDRQFILSSKKLLLSDSGFYLCAWSAQSGELFFGEGSRLTVL.